This TCR beta chain was documented in a study of T cell repertoires in cytomegalovirus infection. Study details: Public TCR beta signatures provided an indication of both CMV infection and a matching HLA type.

The CDR3 has 18 amino acids. V lost 4 bases, J lost 0 bases, and 4 bases stayed unmatched. The germline gives CDR1 SGHAT, CDR2 FQNNGV. This clonotype was found many times. What it binds is not known. TCRdb re-called the reads through MiXCR, storing one row per CDR3 protein. This table holds tens of thousands of distinct CDR3 sequences, 20% to 30% found once. Specimen: CD8+ T cells from cultured PBMCs, collected from culture after CMV antigen stimulation. The receptor comes from a human donor in good health (CMV status not recorded). Some clones in this sample may be carry-over from other donors' samples. The rearrangement uses TRBV11-2 and TRBJ2-2; 14 bases fit TRBD2. For the CDR3, the DNA is TGTGCCAGCAGCTCCCCGACTAGCGGGAGGGCGAACACCGGGGAGCTGTTTTTT. Amino acids: CASSSPTSGRANTGELFF.